These 14 T cell receptor beta chains share one sample of origin, sequenced in a study of response to subunit inactivated influenza vaccine. MiXCR, run by TCRdb on the RT-PCR reads, gives a single entry per CDR3 protein. Among over 450,000 distinct CDR3 sequences, 10% to 15% were seen once, and the ten largest hold 13%. The starting material was PBMCs from blood, obtained more than 35 days after vaccination. The receptors shown here come from a man over 45 who received an inactivated influenza vaccine.

A few counts support this clonotype. V is TRBV9 and J is TRBJ2-7, with 7 bases fitting TRBD1. The CDR3 runs to 17 residues. V dropped 0 bases and J dropped 5; count of bases not matched to a gene: 14. Per germline, CDR1 SGDLS and CDR2 YYNGEE. CDR3 protein: CASSVDFRQGHIDEQYF. CDR3 coding DNA: TGTGCCAGCAGCGTAGATTTCCGACAGGGCCATATCGACGAGCAGTACTTC. Full variable domain (rest looked up from reference TRBV9 and TRBJ2-7): DSGVTQTPKHLITATGQRVTLRCSPRSGDLSVYWYQQSLDQGLQFLIQYYNGEERAKGNILERFSAQQFPDLHSELNLSSLELGDSALYFCASSVDFRQGHIDEQYFGPGTRLTVT.

In this sample, this clonotype turned up a few times. The chain joins TRBV3-1 to TRBJ2-1; D not certain. Trimming removed 5 bases at V and 11 bases at J, with 13 bases between. CDR3 length equals 12 residues. Germline assignment: CDR1 LGHDT and CDR2 YNNKEL (reference sequence). The CDR3 sequence is CASSSADNKQFF. The CDR3 DNA is TGTGCCAGCAGCTCTGCGGATAATAAGCAGTTCTTC.

The CDR3 DNA reads TGTGCCAGCAGCTCCCGACAGGGAGGAAACACCATATATTTT. This sequence encodes CASSSRQGGNTIYF. The rearrangement joins TRBV9 to TRBJ1-3; 7 bases agree with TRBD1. The ends lost 4 bases at V and 4 bases at J; junction bases unmatched: 5. The germline gives CDR1 SGDLS, CDR2 YYNGEE. The length of the CDR3 is 14 residues.

The J gene is TRBJ2-1, the V gene TRBV3-1, with TRBD2 matching over 11 bases. CDR1 and CDR2 from the germline V gene are LGHDT and YNNKEL (reference sequence). V lost 4 bases, J lost 0 bases, and 11 bases stayed unmatched. This CDR3 region has 19 residues. The CDR3 DNA reads TGTGCCAGCAGCCTGAGACTTCTAGCGGGGGGAAGCTCCTACAATGAGCAGTTCTTC. Its translation is CASSLRLLAGGSSYNEQFF.

The chain couples TRBV7-9 to TRBJ2-5; possible D gene TRBD1, 5 bases. Germline-derived CDR1 and CDR2 are SEHNR and FQNEAQ (reference sequence). The CDR3 has 16 residues. Deletions cut 2 bases from V and 3 bases from J, with 16 bases between. The CDR3 bases are TGTGCCAGCAGCTTACTTGGACAAGTCTTAAAAGAGACCCAGTACTTC. It codes for CASSLLGQVLKETQYF.

The sample holds a few counts of this clonotype. This chain uses TRBV7-9 with TRBJ2-2; a possible D gene is TRBD2 (7 bases). Germline V gives CDR1 SEHNR, CDR2 FQNEAQ (reference sequence). The length of the CDR3 is 14 residues. CDR3 coding DNA: TGTTTGGTGGGGGGGCCGACGAACACCGGGGAGCTGTTTTTT. Protein: CLVGGPTNTGELFF. Combining the CDR3 with reference TRBV7-9 and TRBJ2-2 gives the whole variable domain DTGVSQNPRHKITKRGQNVTFRCDPISEHNRLYWYRQTLGQGPEFLTYFQNEAQLEKSRLLSDRFSAERPKGSFSTLEIQRTEQGDSAMYLCLVGGPTNTGELFFGEGSRLTVL.

CDR3 region: CASRQRTGRPYEQYF. CDR3 nucleotides: TGTGCCAGCAGACAACGTACAGGGCGGCCCTACGAGCAGTACTTC. The J gene is TRBJ2-7, the V gene TRBV6-1; D is perhaps TRBD1 (6 bases). CDR1 and CDR2 from the germline V gene are MNHNS and SASEGT. The V end was cut by 6 bases, the J end by 2 bases, with 17 bases between. The CDR3 length is 15 residues.

The J gene is TRBJ2-5, the V gene TRBV14, with TRBD1 matching 8 bases. The germline gives CDR1 SGHDN, CDR2 FVKESK. CDR3 length: 14 amino acids. V shed 4 bases and J 7 bases; nucleotides not matched to a gene: 8. CDR3 in amino acids: CASSRGQDLGTQYF. The DNA for the CDR3 is TGTGCCAGCAGCCGGGGACAGGACCTAGGGACCCAGTACTTC.

The rearrangement uses TRBV10-3 and TRBJ2-3; D unresolved. With 0 bases removed from V and 2 bases from J, the gap between germline ends came to 6 bases. Germline CDR1 is ENHRY and CDR2 is SYGVKD. The CDR3 loop spans 14 amino acids. The CDR3 DNA is TGTGCCATCAGTGAGTCTTATACCACAGATACGCAGTATTTT. This gives the protein CAISESYTTDTQYF.

This clonotype was recorded a few times. This chain uses TRBV24-1 with TRBJ2-5, with D hard to call. The CDR3 loop spans 9 amino acids. V dropped 10 bases and J dropped 2 bases, with 1 base sitting between them. From germline, CDR1 is KGHDR and CDR2 SFDVKD. The CDR3 here is CATQETQYF. The CDR3 DNA follows: TGTGCCACACAAGAGACCCAGTACTTC.

The rearrangement links TRBV2 to TRBJ1-4; unclear D gene. CDR1 is SNHLY, CDR2 FYNNEI, per germline. The V gene lost 7 bases and the J gene lost 0 bases, with 9 bases spanning the gap. The length of the CDR3 is 14 residues. CDR3 DNA sequence: TGTGCCAGCACTAGACGGCCAACTAATGAAAAACTGTTTTTT. It yields the protein CASTRRPTNEKLFF.

The chain is built from TRBV4-2 and TRBJ2-7; D gene uncertain. V was clipped by 2 bases and J by 2 bases, with 7 bases between them. Germline V CDR1 and CDR2: LGHNA, YNFKEQ. The CDR3 extends over 13 amino acids. CDR3 sequence: CASSQITAYEQYF. The CDR3 nucleotides read TGTGCCAGCAGCCAAATTACTGCCTACGAGCAGTACTTC.

This clonotype came up many times. The chain has TRBV6-5 and TRBJ2-3; 9 bases match TRBD1. J gave up 0 bases and V 0 bases, and 7 bases lay outside the gene matches. There are 18 residues in the CDR3. Germline assignment: CDR1 MNHEY and CDR2 SVGAGI. For the CDR3, the DNA is TGTGCCAGCAGTTACTCGTGGGACAGGGTCCTAAGCACAGATACGCAGTATTTT. It yields the protein CASSYSWDRVLSTDTQYF.

The V call is TRBV25-1, the J call TRBJ2-7; D is unclear. The CDR3 totals 12 residues. Germline lookup yields CDR1 MGHDK and CDR2 SYGVNS. The V end was cut by 10 bases, the J end by 1 base, with 11 bases between. In DNA form, the CDR3 reads TGTGCCATTAATCAGGTGTCCTACGAGCAGTACTTC. It codes for CAINQVSYEQYF.